The T cell receptor beta chain described here comes from a study of cytomegalovirus exposure and HLA in healthy donors. PCR primers comprised 60 Vbeta and 13 Jbeta primers. The assay was immunoSEQ multiplex PCR, and TCRdb's table has in-frame clones only and misses some. The sample has approximately 93,000 clones, about 79% seen once. This clone showed up just a few times. Its antigen is not identified. Other DNA sequences in the same sample also yield this CDR3. Study findings and constraints: A later analysis reportedly found that, within productive TCRs, an Asian-associated ancestry cluster had fewer N-insertions than the mean observed across the approximately 600 donors.

Trimming removed 6 bases at V and 1 base at J, with 12 bases between. Germline CDR1 reads SQVTM; CDR2 reads ANQGSEA. CDR3 length: 13 residues. The V and J genes are TRBV29-1 and TRBJ1-1; tentatively, D is TRBD1 (5 bases). The TCR was taken from a male donor in good health and CMV-seropositive. The sample comprised PBMCs. CDR3: CSVDRGTNTEAFF. In nucleotides, the CDR3 is TGCAGCGTCGACCGGGGGACGAACACTGAAGCTTTCTTT.